This T cell receptor beta chain was sequenced in a study of T cell responses to AZD1222 COVID-19 vaccine. Repertoires were generated with immunoSEQ multiplex PCR, while TCRdb's copy carries only in-frame clones and drops some. The table includes around 91,000 clones, 70% to 90% detected once. Overall study results and limits: The study identified only five to seven AZD1222 recipients as seropositive at baseline. In all cases, repertoires were sampled only after the peak T cell response. Reportedly, close to half of spike-specific TCRs are directed against unmutated variant regions. Possibly, clonal diversity was underestimated; donors were largely white British and included more females.

As for this clone: Its antigen is unidentified.

CDR3 length: 15 amino acids. V was shortened by 5 bases and J by 5 bases, with 15 bases between the two germline ends. In germline, CDR1 is MNHEY, CDR2 SVGAGI. The clonotype originates from an adult in good health. The chain links TRBV6-5 to TRBJ1-4, with TRBD1 as a possible D gene (6 bases). The material was peripheral blood, obtained on day 0 of AZD1222 vaccination. The CDR3 DNA sequence: TGTGCCAGCAGTACAACAGGGAGTGGAAATGAAAAACTGTTTTTT. It yields the protein CASSTTGSGNEKLFF.